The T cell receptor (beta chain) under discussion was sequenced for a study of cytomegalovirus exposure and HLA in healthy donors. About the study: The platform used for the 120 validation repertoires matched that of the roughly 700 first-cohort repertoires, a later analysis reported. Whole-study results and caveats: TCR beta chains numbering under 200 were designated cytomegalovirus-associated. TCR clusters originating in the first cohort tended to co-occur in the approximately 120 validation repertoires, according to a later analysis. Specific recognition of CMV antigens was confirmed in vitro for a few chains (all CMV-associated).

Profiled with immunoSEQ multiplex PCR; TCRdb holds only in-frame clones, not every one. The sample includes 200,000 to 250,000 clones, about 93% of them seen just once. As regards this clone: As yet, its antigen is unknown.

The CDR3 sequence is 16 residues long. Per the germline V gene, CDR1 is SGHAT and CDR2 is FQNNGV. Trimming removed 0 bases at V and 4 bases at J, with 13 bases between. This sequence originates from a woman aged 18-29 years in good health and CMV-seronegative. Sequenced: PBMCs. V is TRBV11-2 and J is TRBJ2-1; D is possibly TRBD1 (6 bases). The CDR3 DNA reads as TGTGCCAGCAGCTTAGATAGGGGGACAATATACAATGAGCAGTTCTTC. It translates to CASSLDRGTIYNEQFF.